The 6 T cell receptor beta chains below all came from one sample that was sequenced in a study of T cells in Graves' hyperthyroidism and ophthalmopathy. TCR beta CDR3 sequences were amplified from RNA transcripts. An initial round of RT-PCR targeting the TCR CDR3 relied on the HTBI primer set. TCRdb reprocessed the multiplex PCR reads via MiXCR and lists one record per CDR3 protein. Counted here are hundreds of thousands of distinct CDR3 sequences, approximately 15% occurring once; the ten biggest clones make up around 18%. Sequenced: blood. The source of these receptors is a woman aged 18 to 35 with Graves' hyperthyroidism.

The sample holds many counts of this clonotype. This CDR3 is CASRQGRGYTF. As DNA, the CDR3 is TGCGCCAGCAGGCAGGGTCGCGGCTACACCTTC. This rearrangement joins TRBV5-1 to TRBJ1-2, with a possible D match to TRBD1 (5 bases). Trimming stripped 5 bases from V and 8 bases from J, with 10 bases between. Germline V lookup: CDR1 SGHRS, CDR2 YFSETQ. The CDR3 is 11 residues long.

This clonotype occurred many times. J is TRBJ2-5 and V is TRBV11-3; D perhaps matches TRBD1 (6 bases). V dropped 4 bases and J dropped 4 bases, with 10 bases sitting between them. Per the germline V gene, CDR1 is SGHNT and CDR2 is YENEEA. The CDR3 consists of 13 residues. The CDR3 region is CASSYGQTETQYF. CDR3 coding DNA: TGTGCCAGCAGCTATGGACAGACAGAGACCCAGTACTTC.

This clonotype was seen more than once but under ten times. This sequence joins TRBV19 and TRBJ2-1, with D possibly matching TRBD2 (5 bases). The V end lost 0 bases, the J end lost 6 bases, and 12 bases lay between the germline ends. Looked up from germline, CDR1 is LNHDA and CDR2 is SQIVND (reference sequence). The CDR3 is made up of 15 amino acids. In DNA, the CDR3 is TGTGCCAGTAGTATAGACCCACTAGGCCCCAATGAGCAGTTCTTC. Protein product: CASSIDPLGPNEQFF.

The chain combines TRBV2 with TRBJ1-4; D is uncertain. The V gene lost 9 bases and the J gene lost 6 bases, with 14 bases spanning the gap. In germline, CDR1 is SNHLY, CDR2 FYNNEI. The CDR3 runs 13 residues. The CDR3 loop is CASNSYGDEKLFF. CDR3 sequence (DNA): TGTGCCAGTAACTCGTACGGGGATGAAAAACTGTTTTTT.

The chain uses TRBV6-1 and TRBJ2-1; 14 nucleotides agree with TRBD2. Germline CDR1 is MNHNS and CDR2 is SASEGT. The V segment lost 10 bases and the J segment 9 bases; nucleotides outside the gene matches: 11. The CDR3 covers 15 residues. CDR3 residues: CATTLGLAGVSEQFF. DNA of the CDR3: TGTGCCACCACTCTGGGACTAGCGGGAGTCAGTGAGCAGTTCTTC.

This clonotype was seen a few times. The chain combines TRBV20-1 with TRBJ1-2; 9 nucleotides line up with TRBD1. The CDR3 has 13 residues. In germline, CDR1 is DFQATT, CDR2 SNEGSKA (reference sequence). V was clipped by 5 bases and J by 6 bases; unmatched bases: 7. CDR3 sequence reads: CSAGGQGEDGYTF. The CDR3 region has the DNA TGCAGTGCTGGGGGACAGGGAGAGGATGGCTACACCTTC.